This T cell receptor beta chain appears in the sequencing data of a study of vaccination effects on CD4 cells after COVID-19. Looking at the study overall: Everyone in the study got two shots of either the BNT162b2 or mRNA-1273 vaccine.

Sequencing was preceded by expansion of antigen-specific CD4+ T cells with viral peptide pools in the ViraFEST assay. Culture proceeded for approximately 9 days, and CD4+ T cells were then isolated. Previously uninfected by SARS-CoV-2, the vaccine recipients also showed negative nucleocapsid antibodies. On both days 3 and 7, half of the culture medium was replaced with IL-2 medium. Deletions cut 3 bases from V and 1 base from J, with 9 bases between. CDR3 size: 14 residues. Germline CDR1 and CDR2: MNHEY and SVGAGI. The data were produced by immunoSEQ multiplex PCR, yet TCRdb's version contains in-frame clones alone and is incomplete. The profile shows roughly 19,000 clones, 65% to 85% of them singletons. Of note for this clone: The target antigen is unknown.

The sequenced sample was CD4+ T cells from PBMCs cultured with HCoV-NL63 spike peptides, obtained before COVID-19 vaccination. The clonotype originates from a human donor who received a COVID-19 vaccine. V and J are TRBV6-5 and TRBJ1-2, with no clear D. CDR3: CASSYRQNNYGYTF. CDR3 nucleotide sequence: TGTGCCAGCAGTTATCGGCAGAATAACTATGGCTACACCTTC.